The entry below gives a single T cell receptor (beta chain) sequence along with its context. These data are taken from a study of breast tumors, draining lymph nodes, adjacent tissues. TCRdb reprocessed the multiplex PCR reads with MiXCR, giving one entry per CDR3 protein. The sample consists of approximately 15,000 distinct CDR3 sequences, roughly 63% of them appearing once. The CDR3 sequence is 14 residues long. The V gene lost 6 bases and the J gene lost 0 bases, with 9 bases spanning the gap. The origin of this receptor is a female donor with breast cancer. Some clones in this sample may be carry-over from other donors' samples. The chain carries TRBV12-3 or TRBV12-4 and TRBJ1-5; D unclear. Sequenced sample: tumor-adjacent breast tissue. The CDR3 loop is CASRSGFSNQPQHF. In nucleotides, the CDR3 is TGTGCCAGCAGATCGGGGTTTAGCAATCAGCCCCAGCATTTT.